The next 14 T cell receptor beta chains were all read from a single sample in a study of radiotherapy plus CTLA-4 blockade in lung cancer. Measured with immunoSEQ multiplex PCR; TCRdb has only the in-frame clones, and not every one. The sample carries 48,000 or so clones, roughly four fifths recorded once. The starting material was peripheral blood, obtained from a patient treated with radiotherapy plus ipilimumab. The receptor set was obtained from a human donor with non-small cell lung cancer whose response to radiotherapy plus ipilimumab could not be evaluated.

CDR3 sequence reads: CASSKASQGFIPYEQYF. The CDR3 bases are TGTGCCAGCAGCAAAGCTTCCCAGGGATTTATCCCCTACGAGCAGTACTTC. The chain has TRBV21-1 and TRBJ2-7; the tabulated D call, TRBD1, remains unverified against the DNA. TRBV21-1 is assigned pseudogene status. This CDR3 spans 17 amino acids.

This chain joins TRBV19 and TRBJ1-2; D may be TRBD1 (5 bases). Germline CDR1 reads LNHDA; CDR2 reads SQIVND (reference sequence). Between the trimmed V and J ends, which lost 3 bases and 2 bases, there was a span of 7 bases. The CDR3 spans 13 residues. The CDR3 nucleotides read TGTGCCAGTAGTATTGACAGCAACTATGGCTACACCTTC. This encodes CASSIDSNYGYTF.

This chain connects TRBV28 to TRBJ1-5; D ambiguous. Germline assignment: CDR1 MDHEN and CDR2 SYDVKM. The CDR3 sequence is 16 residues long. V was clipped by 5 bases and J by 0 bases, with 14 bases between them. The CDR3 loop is CASSPNRLSSNQPQHF. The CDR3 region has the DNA TGTGCCAGCAGTCCCAATCGGTTGTCTAGCAATCAGCCCCAGCATTTT.

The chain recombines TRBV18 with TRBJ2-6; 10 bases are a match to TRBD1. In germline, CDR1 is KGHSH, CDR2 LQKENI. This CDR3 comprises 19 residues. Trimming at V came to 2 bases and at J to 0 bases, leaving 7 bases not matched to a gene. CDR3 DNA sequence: TGTGCCAGCTCACCATGGGGACAGGGGTCATCCTCTGGGGCCAACGTCCTGACTTTC. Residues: CASSPWGQGSSSGANVLTF.

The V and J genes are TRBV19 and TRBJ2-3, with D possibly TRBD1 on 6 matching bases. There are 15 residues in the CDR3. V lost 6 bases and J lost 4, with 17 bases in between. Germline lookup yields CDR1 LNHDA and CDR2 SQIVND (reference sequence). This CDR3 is CASSSQGGSADTQYF. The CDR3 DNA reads TGTGCCAGTAGCTCACAGGGTGGGTCGGCAGATACGCAGTATTTT.

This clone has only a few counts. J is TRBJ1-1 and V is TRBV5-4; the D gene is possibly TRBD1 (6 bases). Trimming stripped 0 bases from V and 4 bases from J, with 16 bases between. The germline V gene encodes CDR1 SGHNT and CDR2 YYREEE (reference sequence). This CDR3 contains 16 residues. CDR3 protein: CASSLGQGRGSTEAFF. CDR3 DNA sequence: TGTGCCAGCAGCTTGGGGCAGGGCAGGGGTAGCACTGAAGCTTTCTTT.

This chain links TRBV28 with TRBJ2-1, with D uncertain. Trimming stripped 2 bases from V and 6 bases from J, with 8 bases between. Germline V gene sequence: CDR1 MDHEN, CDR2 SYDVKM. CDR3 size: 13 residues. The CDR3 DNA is TGTGCCAGCAGTTTAGGAGTAGTCAATGAGCAGTTCTTC. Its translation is CASSLGVVNEQFF.

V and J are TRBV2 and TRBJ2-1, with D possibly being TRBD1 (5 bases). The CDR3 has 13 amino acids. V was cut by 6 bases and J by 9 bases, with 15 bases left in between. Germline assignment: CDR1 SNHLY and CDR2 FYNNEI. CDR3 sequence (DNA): TGTGCCAGCAGCAAGACAGTATCCGGTGAGCAGTTCTTC. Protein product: CASSKTVSGEQFF.

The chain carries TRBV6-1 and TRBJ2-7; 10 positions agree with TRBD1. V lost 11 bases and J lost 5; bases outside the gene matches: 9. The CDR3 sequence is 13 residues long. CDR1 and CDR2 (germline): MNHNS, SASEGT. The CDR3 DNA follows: TGTGCCGGGACGATAGGACAGGGGGACGAGCAGTACTTC. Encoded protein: CAGTIGQGDEQYF.

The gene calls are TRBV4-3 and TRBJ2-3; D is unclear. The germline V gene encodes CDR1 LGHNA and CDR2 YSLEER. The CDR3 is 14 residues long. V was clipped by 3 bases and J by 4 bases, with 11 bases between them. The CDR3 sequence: CASSQDLGSDTQYF. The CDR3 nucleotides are TGCGCCAGCAGCCAGGATCTAGGCTCAGATACGCAGTATTTT.

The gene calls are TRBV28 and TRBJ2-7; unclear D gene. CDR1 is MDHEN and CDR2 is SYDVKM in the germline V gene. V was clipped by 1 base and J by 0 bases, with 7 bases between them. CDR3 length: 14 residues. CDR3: CASSLSRDSYEQYF. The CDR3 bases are TGTGCCAGCAGTTTATCCCGAGACTCCTACGAGCAGTACTTC.

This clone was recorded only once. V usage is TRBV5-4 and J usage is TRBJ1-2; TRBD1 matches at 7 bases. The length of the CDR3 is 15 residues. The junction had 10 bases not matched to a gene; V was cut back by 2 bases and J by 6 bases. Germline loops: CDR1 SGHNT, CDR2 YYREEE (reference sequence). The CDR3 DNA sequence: TGTGCCAGCAGCTTATCGTCGACAGGGAGCGATGGCTACACCTTC. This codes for CASSLSSTGSDGYTF.

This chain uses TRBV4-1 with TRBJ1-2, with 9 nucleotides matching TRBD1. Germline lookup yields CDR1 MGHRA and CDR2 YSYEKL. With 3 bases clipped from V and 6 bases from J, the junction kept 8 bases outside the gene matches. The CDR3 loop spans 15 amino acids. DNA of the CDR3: TGCGCCAGCAGCCACCCGGGACAGGGAACGCATGGCTACACCTTC. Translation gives CASSHPGQGTHGYTF.

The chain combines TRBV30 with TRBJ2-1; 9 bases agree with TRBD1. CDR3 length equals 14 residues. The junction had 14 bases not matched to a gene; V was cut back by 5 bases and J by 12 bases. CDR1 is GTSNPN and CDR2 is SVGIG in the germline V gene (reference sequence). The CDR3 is CAWGRDRERLGQFF. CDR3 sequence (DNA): TGTGCCTGGGGCCGGGACAGGGAGCGGTTGGGGCAGTTCTTC. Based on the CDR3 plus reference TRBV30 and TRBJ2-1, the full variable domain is SQTIHQWPATLVQPVGSPLSLECTVEGTSNPNLYWYRQAAGRGLQLLFYSVGIGQISSEVPQNLSASRPQDRQFILSSKKLLLSDSGFYLCAWGRDRERLGQFFGPGTRLTVL.